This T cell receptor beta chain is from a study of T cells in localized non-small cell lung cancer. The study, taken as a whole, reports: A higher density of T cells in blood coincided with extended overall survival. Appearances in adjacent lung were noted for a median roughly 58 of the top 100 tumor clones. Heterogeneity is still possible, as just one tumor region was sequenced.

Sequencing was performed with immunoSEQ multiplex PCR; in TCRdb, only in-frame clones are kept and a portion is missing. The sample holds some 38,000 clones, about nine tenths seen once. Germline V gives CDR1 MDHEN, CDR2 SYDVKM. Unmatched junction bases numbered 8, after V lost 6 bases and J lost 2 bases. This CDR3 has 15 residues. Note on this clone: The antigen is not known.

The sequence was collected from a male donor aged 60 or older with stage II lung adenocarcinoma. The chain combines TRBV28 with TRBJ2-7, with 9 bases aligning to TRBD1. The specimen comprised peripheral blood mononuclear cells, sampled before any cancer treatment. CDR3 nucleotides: TGTGCCAGCAGCTTCCCGGGACAGGGCCCCTACGAGCAGTACTTC. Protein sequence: CASSFPGQGPYEQYF.